A single sample is the source of the 14 T cell receptor beta chains below, sequenced in a study of CD8+ T cells in alopecia areata. Treatment denoted: oral pan-JAK inhibitor, 5-10 mg twice daily. It was cDNA, reverse transcribed from extracted RNA, that served as the sequencing template. Assay used: immunoSEQ multiplex PCR; TCRdb lists only in-frame clones, some missing. The repertoire holds 130,000 to 150,000 clones, with roughly 82% as singletons. Source: CD8+ T cells sorted from blood, taken at week 4, from a patient treated with tofacitinib. The receptors originated from a human donor with alopecia areata.

This clone was seen a handful of times. The chain uses TRBV23-1 and TRBJ2-4; D tentatively fits TRBD1 or TRBD2 (6 bases each). TRBV23-1 is designated an ORF whose function remains uncertain. This CDR3 spans 15 amino acids. Trimming left V 0 bases short and J 1 base short, with 7 bases between. CDR3 amino acids: CASSQSGGAKNIQYF. The CDR3 DNA reads TGCGCCAGCAGTCAATCGGGGGGCGCCAAAAACATTCAGTACTTC.

The V gene is TRBV5-1, the J gene TRBJ1-1; D possibly corresponds to TRBD1 (5 bases). CDR3 length equals 15 residues. Trimming took off 0 bases at V and 1 base at J, with 10 bases between the two ends. Per the germline V gene, CDR1 is SGHRS and CDR2 is YFSETQ. CDR3 DNA sequence: TGCGCCAGCAGCTTGGTTGGGGCAGCGAACACTGAAGCTTTCTTT. It codes for CASSLVGAANTEAFF.

The rearrangement links TRBV11-2 to TRBJ2-3; TRBD1 matches 9 bases. V gave up 0 bases and J gave up 3 bases; unmatched junction bases: 13. The CDR3 length is 19 residues. CDR1 and CDR2 (germline): SGHAT, FQNNGV. The CDR3 DNA follows: TGTGCCAGCAGCTTAGATTTTTTTGCTGGACAGGGGCCAACAGATACGCAGTATTTT. Translated, it gives CASSLDFFAGQGPTDTQYF. Complete variable domain (other parts from reference TRBV11-2 and TRBJ2-3): EAGVAQSPRYKIIEKRQSVAFWCNPISGHATLYWYQQILGQGPKLLIQFQNNGVVDDSQLPKDRFSAERLKGVDSTLKIQPAKLEDSAVYLCASSLDFFAGQGPTDTQYFGPGTRLTVL.

The chain employs TRBV4-2 and TRBJ1-5; possible D gene TRBD1, 6 bases. Germline CDR1 is LGHNA and CDR2 is YNFKEQ. V shed 3 bases and J shed 2 bases, with 17 bases lying between them. The CDR3 loop spans 17 amino acids. CDR3 sequence: CASSQHSGEAGNQPQHF. For the CDR3, the DNA is TGTGCCAGCAGCCAGCATTCAGGGGAAGCTGGCAATCAGCCCCAGCATTTT.

J is TRBJ2-5 and V is TRBV5-6, with 9 positions matching TRBD1. There are 15 residues in the CDR3. Germline CDR1 is SGHDT and CDR2 is YYEEEE. V gave up 4 bases and J gave up 4 bases; unmatched junction bases: 8. CDR3 amino acids: CASSLPGQGGETQYF. CDR3 DNA sequence: TGTGCCAGCAGCCTGCCGGGACAGGGAGGAGAGACCCAGTACTTC.

In nucleotides, the CDR3 is TGTGCCGTGGACAGGGGGCGGGCTGAAGCTTTCTTT. This gives the protein CAVDRGRAEAFF. The rearrangement links TRBV7-9 to TRBJ1-1; 11 nucleotides match TRBD1. This CDR3 spans 12 amino acids. V dropped 11 bases and J dropped 6; count of bases not matched to a gene: 5. Looked up from germline, CDR1 is SEHNR and CDR2 is FQNEAQ (reference sequence).

The chain employs TRBV5-4 and TRBJ2-2, with D tentatively TRBD1 (5 bases). The V end lost 0 bases, the J end lost 6 bases, and 12 bases lay between the germline ends. Germline CDR1 and CDR2: SGHNT and YYREEE (reference sequence). The CDR3 covers 15 residues. CDR3 DNA sequence: TGTGCCAGCAGCTTGGGGGGCCCCAATCCCGGGGAGCTGTTTTTT. Its translation is CASSLGGPNPGELFF.

The V gene is TRBV4-2, the J gene TRBJ1-5; no firm D call. Looked up from germline, CDR1 is LGHNA and CDR2 is YNFKEQ. The CDR3 contains 14 residues. V was trimmed by 2 bases and J by 2 bases, leaving 7 bases between them. Here the CDR3 reads CASSQNMGNQPQHF. In DNA form, the CDR3 reads TGTGCCAGCAGCCAAAATATGGGCAATCAGCCCCAGCATTTT.

V usage is TRBV5-1 and J usage is TRBJ2-7; D is undetermined. This CDR3 has 13 residues. Trimming took 4 bases from V and 7 from J, leaving 15 bases between them. CDR1 and CDR2 (germline): SGHRS, YFSETQ. The CDR3 DNA follows: TGCGCCAGCAGCCAATCATTTATACGAGAGCAGTACTTC. It encodes CASSQSFIREQYF. The entire variable domain, with the rest obtained from reference TRBV5-1 and TRBJ2-7, is as follows: KAGVTQTPRYLIKTRGQQVTLSCSPISGHRSVSWYQQTPGQGLQFLFEYFSETQRNKGNFPGRFSGRQFSNSRSEMNVSTLELGDSALYLCASSQSFIREQYFGPGTRLTVT.

V gene TRBV5-1 combines with J gene TRBJ2-1, with 7 bases aligning to TRBD2. The V segment lost 4 bases and the J segment 7 bases; nucleotides outside the gene matches: 11. CDR1 and CDR2 (germline): SGHRS, YFSETQ. There are 15 residues in the CDR3. Here the CDR3 reads CASSLTSVRANEQFF. CDR3 DNA: TGCGCCAGCAGCCTTACTAGCGTAAGAGCAAATGAGCAGTTCTTC.

The chain couples TRBV4-1 to TRBJ2-7, with 7 bases identical to TRBD1. Germline CDR1 is MGHRA and CDR2 is YSYEKL. V was clipped by 3 bases and J by 5 bases; unmatched bases: 7. This CDR3 comprises 14 residues. This CDR3 reads CASSQRTGVDEQYF. CDR3 nucleotides: TGCGCCAGCAGCCAGAGGACAGGAGTCGACGAGCAGTACTTC.

This clone occurred once. The V and J genes are TRBV27 and TRBJ2-3; a weak D match, TRBD2 (6 bases). The CDR3 sequence is 15 residues long. Per germline, CDR1 MNHEY and CDR2 SMNVEV (reference sequence). Trimming cost V 5 bases and J 5 bases, with 17 bases left between them. The DNA for the CDR3 is TGTGCCAGCAGTCCTACTTCGTTCGGGGGAGATACGCAGTATTTT. Its protein is CASSPTSFGGDTQYF.

The V gene is TRBV19, the J gene TRBJ2-2; D is perhaps TRBD1 (6 bases). Germline V gene data show CDR1 as LNHDA and CDR2 as SQIVND (reference sequence). V dropped 6 bases and J dropped 4 bases, with 15 bases sitting between them. The CDR3 has 15 residues. CDR3 residues: CASRGPTGRTGELFF. DNA for the CDR3: TGTGCCAGTAGGGGGCCCACAGGGCGCACCGGGGAGCTGTTTTTT.

This clone has a handful of counts. The V call is TRBV19, the J call TRBJ2-3, with 12 bases aligning to TRBD2. Germline CDR1 LNHDA, CDR2 SQIVND (reference sequence). The J segment lost 2 bases and the V segment lost 7 bases, leaving 7 bases of the junction unmatched. The CDR3 loop spans 16 amino acids. The CDR3 sequence: CASTDGLAGTTDTQYF. In DNA, the CDR3 is TGTGCCAGTACCGATGGACTAGCGGGGACCACAGATACGCAGTATTTT.